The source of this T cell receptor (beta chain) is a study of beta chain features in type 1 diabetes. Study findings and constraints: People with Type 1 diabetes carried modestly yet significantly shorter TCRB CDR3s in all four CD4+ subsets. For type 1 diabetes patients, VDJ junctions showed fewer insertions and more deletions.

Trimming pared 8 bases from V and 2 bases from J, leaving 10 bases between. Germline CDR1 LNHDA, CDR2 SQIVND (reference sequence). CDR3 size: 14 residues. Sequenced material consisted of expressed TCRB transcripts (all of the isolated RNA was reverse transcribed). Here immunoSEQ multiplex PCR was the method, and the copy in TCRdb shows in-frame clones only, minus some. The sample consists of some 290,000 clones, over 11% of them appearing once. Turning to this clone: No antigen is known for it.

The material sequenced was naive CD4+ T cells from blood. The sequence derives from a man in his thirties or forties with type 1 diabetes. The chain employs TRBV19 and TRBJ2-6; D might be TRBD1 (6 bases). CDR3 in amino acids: CASAGAAGANVLTF. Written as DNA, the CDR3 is TGTGCCAGTGCAGGGGCAGCTGGGGCCAACGTCCTGACTTTC.